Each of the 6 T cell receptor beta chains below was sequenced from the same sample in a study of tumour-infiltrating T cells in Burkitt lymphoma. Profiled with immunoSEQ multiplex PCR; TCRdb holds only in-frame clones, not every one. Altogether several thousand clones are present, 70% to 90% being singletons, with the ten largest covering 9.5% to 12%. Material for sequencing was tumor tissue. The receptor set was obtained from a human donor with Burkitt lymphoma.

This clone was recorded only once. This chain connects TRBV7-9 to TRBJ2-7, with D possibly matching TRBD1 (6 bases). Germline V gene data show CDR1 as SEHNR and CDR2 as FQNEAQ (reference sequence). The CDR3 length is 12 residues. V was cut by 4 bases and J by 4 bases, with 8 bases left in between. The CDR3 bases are TGTGCCAGCAGCTCCACAGGGTACGAGCAGTACTTC. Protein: CASSSTGYEQYF.

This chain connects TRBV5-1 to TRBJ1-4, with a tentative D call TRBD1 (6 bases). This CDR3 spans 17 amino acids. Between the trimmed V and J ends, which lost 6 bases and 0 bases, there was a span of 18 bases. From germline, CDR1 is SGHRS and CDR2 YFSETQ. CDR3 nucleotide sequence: TGCGCCAGCACCGTAACCGGGACACCTGCAACTAATGAAAAACTGTTTTTT. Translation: CASTVTGTPATNEKLFF.

The chain's CDR3 is CASSLEGTGELFF. CDR3 DNA: TGCGCCAGCAGCTTGGAGGGCACCGGGGAGCTGTTTTTT. The chain links TRBV5-1 to TRBJ2-2; no clear D. The CDR3 covers 13 residues. With 0 bases removed from V and 4 bases from J, the gap between germline ends came to 4 bases. Germline V gene data show CDR1 as SGHRS and CDR2 as YFSETQ.

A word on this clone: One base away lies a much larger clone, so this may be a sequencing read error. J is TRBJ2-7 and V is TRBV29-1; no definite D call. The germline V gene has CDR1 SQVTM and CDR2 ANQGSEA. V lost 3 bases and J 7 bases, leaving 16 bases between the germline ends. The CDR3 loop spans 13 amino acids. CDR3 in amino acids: CSVEGRYLGEQYF. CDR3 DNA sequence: TGCAGCGTTGAGGGCAGGTATCTGGGGGAGCAGTACTTC.

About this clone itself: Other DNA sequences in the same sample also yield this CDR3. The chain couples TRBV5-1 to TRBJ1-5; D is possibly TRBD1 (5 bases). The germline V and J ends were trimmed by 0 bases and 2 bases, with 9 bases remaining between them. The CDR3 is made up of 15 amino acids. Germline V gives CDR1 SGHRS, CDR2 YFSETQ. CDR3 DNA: TGCGCCAGCAGCTTGGAGGCGGGGGGCAATCAGCCCCAGCATTTT. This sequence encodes CASSLEAGGNQPQHF.

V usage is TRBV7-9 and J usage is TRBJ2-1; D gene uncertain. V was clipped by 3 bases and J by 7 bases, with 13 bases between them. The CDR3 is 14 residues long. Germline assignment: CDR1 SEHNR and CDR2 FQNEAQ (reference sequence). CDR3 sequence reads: CASSFGPGVNEQFF. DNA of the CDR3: TGTGCCAGCAGCTTCGGTCCGGGTGTAAATGAGCAGTTCTTC.